These T cell receptor beta chains were read from a single sample in a study of T cell responses to AZD1222 COVID-19 vaccine. This table comes from immunoSEQ multiplex PCR, and its TCRdb copy is limited to in-frame clones, with some not included. The table lists roughly 99,000 clones, approximately 90% of them singletons, with approximately 4.8% in the top ten. The sequences come from peripheral blood, collected 28 days after the second AZD1222 dose. Receptor source: an adult who received the AZD1222 COVID-19 vaccine. Both conserved end residues are part of each CDR3. A D gene is named only where the DNA matches it firmly. Size is stated for part of the rows, as once, few or many counts, or as a class when the clone is expanded.

>TRBV6-5|TRBJ2-5|NA|NA
CASRPVGQTQETQYF
TGTGCCAGCAGACCCGTTGGACAGACCCAAGAGACCCAGTACTTC
>TRBV2|TRBJ2-7|NA|NA
CASSEGTGPEQYF
TGTGCCAGCAGTGAAGGCACAGGCCCCGAGCAGTACTTC
>TRBV5-4|TRBJ2-3|NA|NA
CASTPQGDTDTQYF
TGTGCCAGCACCCCGCAGGGTGACACAGATACGCAGTATTTT
>TRBV19|TRBJ2-3|NA|NA
CASTQLGASTDTQYF
TGTGCCAGTACCCAGTTAGGGGCTAGCACAGATACGCAGTATTTT
>TRBV28|TRBJ1-6|NA|NA
CASSSPTDYNSPLHF
TGTGCCAGCAGTTCCCCGACGGACTATAATTCACCCCTCCACTTT
>TRBV24-1|TRBJ1-6|NA|NA
CATNGGPFIYNSPLHF
TGTGCCACCAACGGGGGCCCCTTCATCTATAATTCACCCCTCCACTTT
>TRBV11-2|TRBJ2-7|NA|TRBD1
CASSLVDRGPYEQYF
TGTGCCAGCAGCTTAGTGGACAGGGGACCCTACGAGCAGTACTTC
>TRBV10-3|TRBJ2-6|NA|NA
CAISTGTASSGANVLTF
TGTGCCATCAGTACCGGGACGGCGTCCTCTGGGGCCAACGTCCTGACTTTC
>TRBV18|TRBJ2-7|NA|NA
CASSPPIQGLIYEQYF
TGTGCCAGCTCACCACCAATACAGGGATTGATCTACGAGCAGTACTTC
>TRBV27|TRBJ2-6|NA|TRBD1
CASRQGVISGANVLTF
TGTGCCAGCAGACAGGGGGTGATCTCTGGGGCCAACGTCCTGACTTTC
>TRBV27|TRBJ2-7|NA|NA
CASSLGAGNNEQYF
TGTGCCAGCAGTTTAGGGGCAGGGAACAACGAGCAGTACTTC
>TRBV7-2|TRBJ1-6|NA|NA
CASSPAGGYNSPLHF
TGTGCCAGCAGCCCAGCGGGAGGGTACAATTCACCCCTCCACTTT
>TRBV9|TRBJ1-2|NA|NA
CASSPGEVYGYTF
TGTGCCAGCAGCCCGGGCGAGGTCTATGGCTACACCTTC
>TRBV6-2/TRBV6-3|TRBJ2-1|NA|NA
CASSYWGPQDPYNEQFF
TGTGCCAGCAGTTACTGGGGGCCCCAGGACCCATACAATGAGCAGTTCTTC
>TRBV7-3|TRBJ1-1|few|TRBD1
CASSSGGGTAEAFF
TGTGCCAGCAGCTCAGGGGGTGGTACGGCTGAAGCTTTCTTT
>TRBV5-4|TRBJ1-4|NA|TRBD1
CASSRNRGTVGEKLFF
TGTGCCAGCTCTCGGAACAGGGGGACCGTGGGTGAAAAACTGTTTTTT
>TRBV7-9|TRBJ1-1|NA|NA
CASSLGEVVAEAFF
TGTGCCAGCAGCTTAGGCGAGGTGGTCGCTGAAGCTTTCTTT
>TRBV7-2|TRBJ1-1|NA|NA
CASSLGTEAFF
TGTGCCAGCAGCTTAGGCACTGAAGCTTTCTTT
>TRBV18|TRBJ1-1|NA|NA
CASSSTGQDVRAFF
TGTGCCAGCTCGTCAACAGGACAAGATGTTCGAGCTTTCTTT
>TRBV7-8|TRBJ2-7|NA|NA
CASSLAGGFVLGEQYF
TGTGCCAGCAGCTTAGCTGGGGGTTTCGTCCTAGGCGAGCAGTACTTC
>TRBV6-1|TRBJ1-4|NA|NA
CASSEYLSTNEKLFF
TGTGCCAGCAGTGAATATCTATCAACTAATGAAAAACTGTTTTTT
>TRBV4-1|TRBJ1-4|NA|NA
CASSQDSWTAILFF
TGCGCCAGCAGCCAAGATTCGTGGACCGCAATCCTGTTTTTT
>TRBV3-1/TRBV3-2|TRBJ1-3|few|NA
CASSQPIAGNTIYF
TGTGCCAGCAGCCAACCCATAGCTGGAAACACCATATATTTT
>TRBV30|TRBJ2-5|NA|NA
CAWSVMLRETQYF
TGTGCCTGGAGTGTGATGCTCCGGGAGACCCAGTACTTC
>TRBV3-1/TRBV3-2|TRBJ1-5|NA|NA
CASSYLGRQGFQPQHF
TGTGCCAGCAGCTACCTGGGGAGGCAGGGGTTTCAGCCCCAGCATTTT
>TRBV6-2/TRBV6-3|TRBJ2-7|NA|NA
CASSYGTQGTYEQYF
TGTGCCAGCAGTTACGGGACCCAGGGCACCTACGAGCAGTACTTC
>TRBV12-3/TRBV12-4|TRBJ1-2|NA|NA
CASSLTAGEGYTF
TGTGCCAGCAGTTTGACCGCAGGGGAGGGCTACACCTTC
>TRBV5-6|TRBJ2-7|once|NA
CASSLALNYEQYF
TGTGCCAGCAGCTTGGCACTGAACTACGAGCAGTACTTC
>TRBV10-3|TRBJ2-5|NA|TRBD2
CAISDPVLSGGARETQYF
TGTGCCATCAGTGATCCCGTCTTGAGCGGGGGGGCGCGAGAGACCCAGTACTTC
>TRBV19|TRBJ1-5|many|NA
CASSNQDQPQHF
TGTGCCAGTAGTAATCAGGATCAGCCCCAGCATTTT
>TRBV19|TRBJ1-1|few|NA
CASTIPGGALGNTEAFF
TGTGCCAGTACCATACCCGGGGGGGCCCTGGGAAACACTGAAGCTTTCTTT
>TRBV2|TRBJ2-7|NA|TRBD1
CAAGTGTSYEQYF
TGTGCGGCCGGGACAGGGACTTCCTACGAGCAGTACTTC
>TRBV27|TRBJ2-1|NA|TRBD2
CATSPRDYGSYNEQFF
TGTGCCACCTCTCCCCGGGACTACGGGTCTTACAATGAGCAGTTCTTC
>TRBV6-2/TRBV6-3|TRBJ2-2|few|NA
CASSPRDGAAGTGELFF
TGTGCCAGCAGTCCCCGGGACGGTGCCGCTGGCACCGGGGAGCTGTTTTTT
>TRBV7-2|TRBJ2-5|NA|NA
CASSPRGQGIWQETQYF
TGTGCCAGCAGCCCAAGGGGCCAGGGGATATGGCAAGAGACCCAGTACTTC
>TRBV19|TRBJ2-5|NA|NA
CASSDQYQETQYF
TGTGCCAGTAGCGACCAGTACCAAGAGACCCAGTACTTC
>TRBV28|TRBJ2-1|NA|NA
CASSLGRVAENEQFF
TGTGCCAGCAGTTTGGGTAGGGTAGCAGAAAATGAGCAGTTCTTC
>TRBV15|TRBJ2-1|NA|TRBD2
CATSGGGGVYNEQFF
TGTGCCACCAGCGGGGGCGGGGGGGTCTACAATGAGCAGTTCTTC
>TRBV7-9|TRBJ1-4|NA|NA
CASSVQYKLFF
TGTGCCAGCAGCGTGCAGTACAAACTGTTTTTT
>TRBV30|TRBJ1-3|NA|NA
CAWSVATWMAGNTIYF
TGTGCCTGGAGTGTGGCGACCTGGATGGCTGGAAACACCATATATTTT
>TRBV7-9|TRBJ1-1|few|NA
CASSLVQGHTEAFF
TGTGCCAGCAGCTTAGTTCAAGGTCACACTGAAGCTTTCTTT